A selection of T cell receptor beta chains follows, all from one sample in a study of CD8+ T cells in alopecia areata. Assay: immunoSEQ multiplex PCR; the TCRdb copy retains only in-frame clones and omits some. The sample consists of 75,000 to 80,000 clones, approximately 64% of them appearing once. The sequences come from CD8+ T cells sorted from blood, collected at week 24, from a patient treated with tofacitinib. These receptors were taken from a human donor with alopecia areata. Both conserved end residues are part of each CDR3. Fields, in order: J gene, D gene, clone size, V gene, CDR3 protein, CDR3 DNA. D genes are given only for firm matches. Size values are once, few and many counts, or a class for expanded clones, and some rows have none.

J: TRBJ1-1
D: .
size: .
V: TRBV29-1
CDR3: CSVEKGTTEAFF
DNA: TGCAGCGTTGAAAAGGGTACCACTGAAGCTTTCTTT

J: TRBJ2-1
D: TRBD1
size: .
V: TRBV6-6
CDR3: CASSYRTGGVVNEQFF
DNA: TGTGCCAGCAGTTACCGGACAGGTGGGGTGGTCAATGAGCAGTTCTTC

J: TRBJ2-7
D: .
size: once
V: TRBV4-1
CDR3: CASSQDAGKSSYEQYF
DNA: TGCGCCAGCAGCCAAGATGCGGGTAAGAGCTCCTACGAGCAGTACTTC

J: TRBJ1-1
D: .
size: .
V: TRBV5-1
CDR3: CASSPPSRETLNTEAFF
DNA: TGCGCCAGCAGCCCACCCTCGCGAGAAACCTTGAACACTGAAGCTTTCTTT

J: TRBJ2-1
D: .
size: many
V: TRBV5-8
CDR3: CASSLARSRVKYNEQFF
DNA: TGTGCCAGCAGCTTGGCCAGATCGCGGGTTAAATACAATGAGCAGTTCTTC

J: TRBJ2-7
D: .
size: .
V: TRBV7-9
CDR3: CASSLDLDPTYYEQYF
DNA: TGTGCCAGCAGCTTAGATCTGGATCCCACGTACTACGAGCAGTACTTC

J: TRBJ2-5
D: .
size: .
V: TRBV7-9
CDR3: CASSYSGGQETQYF
DNA: TGTGCCAGCAGCTATAGCGGCGGCCAAGAGACCCAGTACTTC

J: TRBJ2-3
D: .
size: many
V: TRBV6-5
CDR3: CASTEDSTDTQYF
DNA: TGTGCCAGCACCGAGGACAGCACAGATACGCAGTATTTT

J: TRBJ2-1
D: .
size: few
V: TRBV5-6
CDR3: CASSSPGLGYNEQFF
DNA: TGTGCCAGCAGTTCACCGGGACTTGGATACAATGAGCAGTTCTTC

J: TRBJ2-4
D: TRBD2
size: .
V: TRBV19
CDR3: CASSIEWSGLAGESGNIQYF
DNA: TGTGCCAGTAGTATAGAATGGAGCGGACTAGCGGGAGAGTCGGGGAACATTCAGTACTTC

J: TRBJ2-2
D: .
size: few
V: TRBV5-5
CDR3: CASSLGPWELFF
DNA: TGTGCCAGCAGCTTAGGGCCTTGGGAGCTGTTTTTT

J: TRBJ1-3
D: TRBD1
size: .
V: TRBV4-1
CDR3: CASSLFQGTGDVSGNTIYF
DNA: TGCGCCAGCAGCCTATTTCAGGGGACAGGGGACGTCTCTGGAAACACCATATATTTT

J: TRBJ2-1
D: .
size: .
V: TRBV5-6
CDR3: CASSSPRDNEQFF
DNA: TGTGCCAGCAGCTCCCCCCGGGACAATGAGCAGTTCTTC

J: TRBJ2-3
D: .
size: .
V: TRBV6-4
CDR3: CASSDEGGGGTDTQYF
DNA: TGTGCCAGCAGTGACGAAGGGGGGGGCGGTACAGATACGCAGTATTTT

J: TRBJ2-2
D: .
size: .
V: TRBV4-1
CDR3: CASSPQPALEMYTGELFF
DNA: TGCGCCAGCAGCCCTCAGCCCGCCCTCGAAATGTACACCGGGGAGCTGTTTTTT

J: TRBJ2-7
D: .
size: once
V: TRBV27
CDR3: CASSPLGGSYEQYF
DNA: TGTGCCAGCAGTCCCCTTGGGGGGTCCTACGAGCAGTACTTC

J: TRBJ2-5
D: TRBD2
size: .
V: TRBV6-5
CDR3: CASKLAGGQETQYF
DNA: TGTGCCAGCAAGCTAGCGGGAGGGCAAGAGACCCAGTACTTC

J: TRBJ2-3
D: .
size: .
V: TRBV7-9
CDR3: CASSSPDRDEDTQYF
DNA: TGTGCCAGCAGCTCCCCGGACCGGGATGAGGATACGCAGTATTTT

J: TRBJ2-1
D: TRBD1
size: .
V: TRBV25-1
CDR3: CASTDGTGEGNEQFF
DNA: TGTGCCAGCACCGACGGGACAGGGGAGGGCAATGAGCAGTTCTTC

J: TRBJ2-5
D: .
size: .
V: TRBV4-1
CDR3: CASSQGTGSTETQYF
DNA: TGCGCCAGCAGCCAAGGGACGGGTAGTACGGAGACCCAGTACTTC